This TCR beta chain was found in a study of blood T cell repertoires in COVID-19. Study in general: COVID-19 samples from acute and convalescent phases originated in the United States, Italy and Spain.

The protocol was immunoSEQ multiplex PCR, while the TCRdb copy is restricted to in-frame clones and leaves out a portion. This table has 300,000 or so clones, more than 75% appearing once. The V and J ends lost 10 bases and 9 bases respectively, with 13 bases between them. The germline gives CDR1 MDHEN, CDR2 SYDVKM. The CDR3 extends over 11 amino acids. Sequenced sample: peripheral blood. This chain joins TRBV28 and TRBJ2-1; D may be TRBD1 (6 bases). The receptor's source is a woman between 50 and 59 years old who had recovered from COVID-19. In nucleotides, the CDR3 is TGTGCCACCACGTCCAGGGGTGAGCAGTTCTTC. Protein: CATTSRGEQFF.